This record looks at one T cell receptor beta chain sequence and its context. In the original workflow: Estimation of nucleated cell counts was performed using reference gene primer amplification. The protocol was immunoSEQ multiplex PCR, while the TCRdb copy is restricted to in-frame clones and leaves out a portion. The V and J calls and clone size come from that table; D and trimming were worked out from the DNA. The data contain approximately 50,000 clones, around 92% of them singletons. The sample belongs to a study of blood T cell repertoires in COVID-19. Overall study: Donors in the United States, Italy and Spain gave samples during acute or convalescent COVID-19. T cells, B-cell-depleted T cells, or PBMCs provided the cDNA or gDNA that served as material.

The receptor's source is a man in his fifties with active COVID-19. Sequences were obtained from peripheral blood.

The chain's CDR3 is CASSQNPRSTDTQYF. For the CDR3, the DNA is TGTGCCAGCTCACAAAACCCTAGGAGCACAGATACGCAGTATTTT. This rearrangement joins TRBV18 to TRBJ2-3; no firm D call. The CDR3 length is 15 residues. Germline CDR1 KGHSH, CDR2 LQKENI. Trimming cost V 4 bases and J 0 bases, with 11 bases left between them. Looking up the rest from reference TRBV18 and TRBJ2-3 gives the full variable domain: NAGVMQNPRHLVRRRGQEARLRCSPMKGHSHVYWYRQLPEEGLKFMVYLQKENIIDESGMPKERFSAEFPKEGPSILRIQQVVRGDSAAYFCASSQNPRSTDTQYFGPGTRLTVL.